The 28 T cell receptor beta chains listed next were all sequenced from one sample in a study of OX40 agonist ivuxolimab in advanced cancers. Clones were sequenced by immunoSEQ multiplex PCR, and TCRdb holds only the in-frame ones, with some missing. The data show tens of thousands of clones, 65% to 85% seen once. This specimen was CD4+ or CD8+ T cells sorted from blood, taken in a trial of the OX40 agonist ivuxolimab. All receptors derive from an adult with an advanced solid tumor such as melanoma, head and neck, liver or kidney cancer.

The rearrangement joins TRBV5-1 to TRBJ2-7; the match to TRBD2 covers 8 bases. The DNA end lines up better with TRBJ2-1; the J call may be wrong. Germline-derived CDR1 and CDR2 are SGHRS and YFSETQ. The CDR3 is 14 residues long. CDR3 amino acids: CASASGTRGNEQFF. The CDR3 DNA is TGCGCCTCAGCGAGCGGGACTAGGGGTAATGAGCAGTTCTTC.

V usage is TRBV6-5 and J usage is TRBJ1-5; no clear D gene. Germline V gene lookup returns CDR1 MNHEY and CDR2 SVGAGI. This CDR3 is built from 13 residues. Trimming removed 3 bases at V and 5 bases at J, with 8 bases between. The CDR3 reads CASSYGHDQPQHF. The CDR3 DNA sequence: TGTGCCAGCAGTTATGGTCACGATCAGCCCCAGCATTTT.

V is TRBV11-2 and J is TRBJ1-1; D remains unclear. V was trimmed by 5 bases and J by 3 bases, leaving 10 bases between them. Germline-derived CDR1 and CDR2 are SGHAT and FQNNGV. The CDR3 has 13 residues. The CDR3 sequence is CASSLPDYTEAFF. In DNA form, the CDR3 reads TGTGCCAGCAGCCTTCCGGACTACACTGAAGCTTTCTTT. The complete variable domain, with remaining parts taken from reference TRBV11-2 and TRBJ1-1, reads EAGVAQSPRYKIIEKRQSVAFWCNPISGHATLYWYQQILGQGPKLLIQFQNNGVVDDSQLPKDRFSAERLKGVDSTLKIQPAKLEDSAVYLCASSLPDYTEAFFGQGTRLTVV.

This clone was seen more than once but under ten times. This chain connects TRBV6-4 to TRBJ1-2; unclear D gene. CDR1 and CDR2 from the germline V gene are MRHNA and SNTAGT. CDR3 length: 14 residues. V was shortened by 0 bases and J by 1 base, with 6 bases between the two germline ends. CDR3 nucleotide sequence: TGTGCCAGCAGTGACTCCCTCTATAACTATGGCTACACCTTC. It yields the protein CASSDSLYNYGYTF.

This chain connects TRBV13 to TRBJ1-3; D gene ambiguous. In germline, CDR1 is PRHDT, CDR2 FYEKMQ (reference sequence). The CDR3 totals 13 residues. V lost 1 base and J 4 bases, leaving 5 bases between the germline ends. CDR3 protein: CASSLALGNTIYF. In DNA, the CDR3 is TGTGCCAGCAGCTTAGCACTGGGAAACACCATATATTTT.

V and J are TRBV5-1 and TRBJ2-2; 12 nucleotides agree with TRBD2. With 4 bases clipped from V and 4 bases from J, the junction kept 5 bases outside the gene matches. Germline-derived CDR1 and CDR2 are SGHRS and YFSETQ. The CDR3 spans 16 residues. DNA of the CDR3: TGCGCCAGCAGCAGACTAGCGGGAGATCGCACCGGGGAGCTGTTTTTT. Translation: CASSRLAGDRTGELFF. The complete variable domain, with remaining parts taken from reference TRBV5-1 and TRBJ2-2, reads KAGVTQTPRYLIKTRGQQVTLSCSPISGHRSVSWYQQTPGQGLQFLFEYFSETQRNKGNFPGRFSGRQFSNSRSEMNVSTLELGDSALYLCASSRLAGDRTGELFFGEGSRLTVL.

This clone appeared a single time. This sequence joins TRBV5-4 and TRBJ2-7; 10 bases are shared with TRBD1. Germline V lookup: CDR1 SGHNT, CDR2 YYREEE (reference sequence). V was pared by 5 bases and J by 5 bases, with 7 bases of the junction left unmatched. The CDR3 loop spans 14 amino acids. CDR3 DNA: TGTGCCAGCAGGCGGACAGGGGGAGGACACGAGCAGTACTTC. Protein sequence: CASRRTGGGHEQYF.

CDR3 bases: TGTGCCAGCAGCTCCCCCGTGGGGTTGTCTAGTGAAAAACTGTTTTTT. Its protein product is CASSSPVGLSSEKLFF. The genes are TRBV6-6 and TRBJ1-4; unclear D gene. The CDR3 loop spans 16 amino acids. Between the trimmed V and J ends, which lost 6 bases and 7 bases, there was a span of 21 bases. Looked up from germline, CDR1 is MNHNY and CDR2 is SVGAGI (reference sequence).

The V call is TRBV4-2, the J call TRBJ2-1; 11 bases map to TRBD2. Germline V gene data show CDR1 as LGHNA and CDR2 as YNFKEQ. Trimming cost V 5 bases and J 0 bases; bases outside gene matches: 9. This CDR3 spans 18 amino acids. DNA of the CDR3: TGTGCCAGCAGCGGGCTAGCGGGGGGCTCGGGCTCCTACAATGAGCAGTTCTTC. Amino acids: CASSGLAGGSGSYNEQFF.

The V gene is TRBV10-2, the J gene TRBJ2-1, with 11 bases matching TRBD1. Germline CDR1 and CDR2: WSHSY and SAAADI. The CDR3 consists of 15 residues. With 8 bases clipped from V and 3 bases from J, the junction kept 6 bases outside the gene matches. The CDR3 is CASFSGTGGYNEQFF. Here the CDR3 DNA reads TGCGCCAGCTTTTCCGGGACAGGGGGCTACAATGAGCAGTTCTTC.

The rearrangement uses TRBV6-4 and TRBJ2-7; 10 nucleotides agree with TRBD2. J was trimmed by 1 base and V by 5 bases; bases with no gene match: 5. The CDR3 is 15 amino acids. Looked up from germline, CDR1 is MRHNA and CDR2 is SNTAGT. In DNA, the CDR3 is TGTGCCAGCAGTCGAAGGACTAGCGGATCCTACGAGCAGTACTTC. Its translation is CASSRRTSGSYEQYF.

The rearrangement links TRBV21-1 to TRBJ1-2; the table's D call of TRBD1 was not tested on the DNA. TRBV21-1 is designated a pseudogene. This CDR3 is built from 15 residues. CDR3 sequence (DNA): TGTGCCAGCAGCAAAGAGCAGGGGCGCAGCTATGGCTACACCTTC. Translated, it gives CASSKEQGRSYGYTF.

The CDR3 is CASSRSTGQGNEQYF. CDR3 bases: TGTGCCAGCTCTCGATCAACGGGACAGGGCAACGAGCAGTACTTC. The genes are TRBV18 and TRBJ2-7; 9 bases are a match to TRBD1. Germline V CDR1 and CDR2: KGHSH, LQKENI. V shed 6 bases and J 5 bases; nucleotides not matched to a gene: 11. This CDR3 is 15 amino acids long.

V and J are TRBV2 and TRBJ2-2; D is uncertain. The CDR3 sequence is 16 residues long. The germline V and J ends were trimmed by 4 bases and 2 bases, with 14 bases remaining between them. Germline-derived CDR1 and CDR2 are SNHLY and FYNNEI. CDR3 residues: CASSGPSRLNTGELFF. CDR3 in DNA: TGTGCCAGCAGTGGACCTAGTAGATTAAACACCGGGGAGCTGTTTTTT.

J is TRBJ1-1 and V is TRBV19; D may be TRBD1 (5 bases). This CDR3 region has 11 residues. The V gene lost 5 bases and the J gene lost 8 bases, with 9 bases spanning the gap. Germline values: CDR1 LNHDA, CDR2 SQIVND (reference sequence). The CDR3 loop reads CASSLRGEAFF. CDR3 DNA: TGTGCCAGTAGTTTAAGGGGAGAAGCTTTCTTT.

This clone appeared a few times. The rearrangement joins TRBV6-5 to TRBJ2-7; 7 nucleotides agree with TRBD2. With V trimmed by 6 bases and J by 1 base, 0 bases remained unmatched. The CDR3 contains 12 residues. Germline lookup yields CDR1 MNHEY and CDR2 SVGAGI. CDR3: CASRGGSYEQYF. The CDR3 nucleotides are TGTGCCAGCAGGGGAGGGTCCTACGAGCAGTACTTC.

The V call is TRBV18, the J call TRBJ1-4, with a tentative D call TRBD1 (5 bases). Germline V gene lookup returns CDR1 KGHSH and CDR2 LQKENI. The germline V and J ends were trimmed by 6 bases and 4 bases, with 9 bases remaining between them. The CDR3 consists of 13 residues. CDR3 loop: CASSLDSNEKLFF. The CDR3 DNA is TGTGCCAGCTCCCTTGACAGTAATGAAAAACTGTTTTTT.

This clone was recorded once. The gene calls are TRBV5-1 and TRBJ1-1; D is uncertain. V was cut by 5 bases and J by 0 bases, with 8 bases left in between. From germline, CDR1 is SGHRS and CDR2 YFSETQ. The CDR3 totals 13 residues. The CDR3 reads CASSRELNTEAFF. CDR3 in DNA: TGCGCCAGCAGTCGGGAACTGAACACTGAAGCTTTCTTT. Variable domain in full (rest from reference TRBV5-1 and TRBJ1-1): KAGVTQTPRYLIKTRGQQVTLSCSPISGHRSVSWYQQTPGQGLQFLFEYFSETQRNKGNFPGRFSGRQFSNSRSEMNVSTLELGDSALYLCASSRELNTEAFFGQGTRLTVV.

This clone was observed a single time. The V gene is TRBV11-2, the J gene TRBJ1-2; possibly TRBD1 for D (5 bases). The V and J ends lost 5 bases and 4 bases respectively, with 11 bases between them. Germline V gene lookup returns CDR1 SGHAT and CDR2 FQNNGV. The CDR3 loop spans 13 amino acids. Here the CDR3 reads CASSASQGYGYTF. The CDR3 DNA sequence: TGTGCCAGCAGCGCCAGCCAGGGCTATGGCTACACCTTC.

By proportion, this clone is medium-sized. This chain joins TRBV5-8 and TRBJ1-5; possible D gene TRBD1, 5 bases. Germline lookup yields CDR1 SGHTS and CDR2 YDEGEE. V lost 4 bases and J 5 bases, leaving 16 bases between the germline ends. The CDR3 has 15 residues. The CDR3 protein is CASSRGVSGDQPQHF. The CDR3 nucleotides are TGTGCCAGCAGCCGGGGGGTATCAGGCGATCAGCCCCAGCATTTT.

The V and J genes are TRBV14 and TRBJ2-7; D not certain. CDR1 is SGHDN and CDR2 is FVKESK in the germline V gene. V dropped 5 bases and J dropped 3 bases, with 8 bases sitting between them. This CDR3 spans 12 amino acids. The DNA for the CDR3 is TGTGCCAGCAGCGGATTAGGCTACGAGCAGTACTTC. Encoded protein: CASSGLGYEQYF.

The rearrangement joins TRBV7-9 to TRBJ2-1; D not certain. V shed 5 bases and J shed 6 bases, with 8 bases lying between them. Germline V gene lookup returns CDR1 SEHNR and CDR2 FQNEAQ (reference sequence). The CDR3 runs to 12 residues. The DNA of the CDR3 is TGTGCCAGCAGCACGGTTGGCAATGAGCAGTTCTTC. It translates to CASSTVGNEQFF.

The chain links TRBV19 to TRBJ2-1, with a possible D match to TRBD2 (6 bases). This CDR3 is built from 17 residues. The germline V gene has CDR1 LNHDA and CDR2 SQIVND (reference sequence). V gave up 1 base and J gave up 5 bases, with 18 bases separating them. The CDR3 bases are TGTGCCAGTAGTATAGGAACGGGGACTGGGTCACACAATGAGCAGTTCTTC. As protein: CASSIGTGTGSHNEQFF.

The rearrangement uses TRBV7-6 and TRBJ2-5; the D gene is possibly TRBD2 (6 bases). Trimming pared 5 bases from V and 10 bases from J, leaving 17 bases between. Germline V CDR1 and CDR2: SGHVS, FNYEAQ. CDR3 length equals 13 residues. DNA for the CDR3: TGTGCCAGCAGCCAATCGGCGGGGTCTGGCCAGTACTTC. This codes for CASSQSAGSGQYF.

The chain links TRBV7-8 to TRBJ2-7; 8 bases line up with TRBD2. V lost 5 bases and J lost 0; bases outside the gene matches: 6. The CDR3 spans 15 residues. Per germline, CDR1 SGHVS and CDR2 FQNEAQ. CDR3 sequence (DNA): TGTGCCAGCAGCAAACGGGGGGGCCTCTCCTACGAGCAGTACTTC. It is translated as CASSKRGGLSYEQYF.

The chain combines TRBV29-1 with TRBJ1-2; 9 nucleotides line up with TRBD1. V dropped 3 bases and J dropped 7; count of bases not matched to a gene: 6. CDR1 is SQVTM and CDR2 is ANQGSEA in the germline V gene. This CDR3 has 13 residues. CDR3 DNA: TGCAGCGTTGAGGGGACAGGGTTCGGTGGCTACACCTTC. It specifies CSVEGTGFGGYTF.

The rearrangement uses TRBV7-9 and TRBJ2-7; D may be TRBD2 (6 bases). The length of the CDR3 is 14 residues. Trimming left V 4 bases short and J 2 bases short, with 12 bases between. In germline, CDR1 is SEHNR, CDR2 FQNEAQ (reference sequence). The CDR3 loop reads CASSWRLEPYEQYF. As DNA, the CDR3 is TGTGCCAGCAGCTGGCGACTAGAACCCTACGAGCAGTACTTC.

The chain links TRBV30 to TRBJ2-7; 8 bases are shared with TRBD1. The CDR3 covers 15 residues. The germline V gene encodes CDR1 GTSNPN and CDR2 SVGIG (reference sequence). J gave up 0 bases and V 5 bases, and 9 bases lay outside the gene matches. DNA of the CDR3: TGTGCCTGGGGTTCCGGGACAGGTCGCTCCTACGAGCAGTACTTC. Amino acid sequence: CAWGSGTGRSYEQYF. Based on the CDR3 plus reference TRBV30 and TRBJ2-7, the full variable domain is SQTIHQWPATLVQPVGSPLSLECTVEGTSNPNLYWYRQAAGRGLQLLFYSVGIGQISSEVPQNLSASRPQDRQFILSSKKLLLSDSGFYLCAWGSGTGRSYEQYFGPGTRLTVT.